One and the same sample provided the 27 T cell receptor beta chains below, sequenced in a study of neurological immune-mediated disorders. TCRdb fed the 5' RACE reads into MiXCR, producing one record per CDR3 protein. The data contain tens of thousands of distinct CDR3 sequences, 4.5% of them singletons. Material for sequencing was PBMCs. The receptors here all came from a man younger than 40 with multiple sclerosis.

Many counts were recorded for this clonotype. This sequence joins TRBV7-2 and TRBJ2-5; 8 nucleotides line up with TRBD1. With 4 bases clipped from V and 3 bases from J, the junction kept 4 bases outside the gene matches. This CDR3 region has 14 residues. CDR1 and CDR2 (germline): SGHTA, FQGNSA. The CDR3 nucleotides read TGTGCCAGCAGCTCGAACAGGGGGAAAGAGACCCAGTACTTC. Translation: CASSSNRGKETQYF. The full variable domain, in which reference TRBV7-2 and TRBJ2-5 provide the parts outside the CDR3, is GAGVSQSPSNKVTEKGKDVELRCDPISGHTALYWYRQSLGQGLEFLIYFQGNSAPDKSGLPSDRFSAERTGGSVSTLTIQRTQQEDSAVYLCASSSNRGKETQYFGPGTRLLVL.

In its sample, this clonotype was seen many times. The V call is TRBV4-1, the J call TRBJ2-2, with 7 bases lining up with TRBD2. The CDR3 is made up of 16 amino acids. Germline CDR1 reads MGHRA; CDR2 reads YSYEKL. Trimming cost V 0 bases and J 0 bases; bases outside gene matches: 1. CDR3 bases: TGCGCCAGCAGCCAAGAGGCGGGGGCGAACACCGGGGAGCTGTTTTTT. Encoded protein: CASSQEAGANTGELFF.

The sample holds a few counts of this clonotype. The rearrangement links TRBV5-1 to TRBJ1-2; D is possibly TRBD1 (5 bases). Germline V gives CDR1 SGHRS, CDR2 YFSETQ. This CDR3 is built from 13 residues. The V and J ends lost 2 bases and 2 bases respectively, with 7 bases between them. The CDR3 DNA is TGCGCCAGCAGCTTTTCAGGGAACTATGGCTACACCTTC. This sequence encodes CASSFSGNYGYTF.

In its sample, this clonotype was seen many times. This chain links TRBV24-1 with TRBJ2-2; TRBD2 matches 8 bases. The V gene's germline CDR1 is KGHDR and CDR2 SFDVKD. V lost 3 bases and J lost 4; bases outside the gene matches: 6. The CDR3 has 16 amino acids. CDR3 loop: CATSDIGTSRTGELFF. DNA of the CDR3: TGTGCCACCAGTGATATCGGGACTAGTCGCACCGGGGAGCTGTTTTTT.

The chain links TRBV18 to TRBJ2-1, with TRBD2 matching 9 bases. Germline loops: CDR1 KGHSH, CDR2 LQKENI. The CDR3 extends over 17 amino acids. V shed 0 bases, J shed 3 bases, and the junction held 6 bases outside the gene matches. CDR3 protein: CASSPPSSGGLYNEQFF. Here the CDR3 DNA reads TGTGCCAGCTCACCACCGAGTAGCGGGGGCCTCTACAATGAGCAGTTCTTC. Drawing the rest from reference TRBV18 and TRBJ2-1, the complete variable domain is NAGVMQNPRHLVRRRGQEARLRCSPMKGHSHVYWYRQLPEEGLKFMVYLQKENIIDESGMPKERFSAEFPKEGPSILRIQQVVRGDSAAYFCASSPPSSGGLYNEQFFGPGTRLTVL.

This chain uses TRBV4-1 with TRBJ1-1; D remains unclear. The CDR3 totals 14 residues. Germline V gene sequence: CDR1 MGHRA, CDR2 YSYEKL. Trimming pared 1 base from V and 0 bases from J, leaving 6 bases between. DNA of the CDR3: TGCGCCAGCAGCCAAGCCAGCATGAACACTGAAGCTTTCTTT. Protein product: CASSQASMNTEAFF.

This clonotype was observed many times. The chain is built from TRBV5-1 and TRBJ2-2, with 10 bases lining up with TRBD1. The CDR3 loop spans 16 amino acids. The V segment lost 8 bases and the J segment 0 bases; nucleotides outside the gene matches: 7. Looked up from germline, CDR1 is SGHRS and CDR2 is YFSETQ. The CDR3 coding sequence is TGCGCCAGTGCGGGACAGGGGTATTCGAACACCGGGGAGCTGTTTTTT. It encodes CASAGQGYSNTGELFF.

This clonotype was observed at least ten times. The genes are TRBV12-3 or TRBV12-4 and TRBJ2-3; weak D call: TRBD1 (6 bases). V was cut by 5 bases and J by 0 bases, with 12 bases left in between. The CDR3 totals 15 residues. CDR3 in amino acids: CASSGTRRSTDTQYF. The CDR3 DNA sequence: TGTGCCAGCAGTGGGACAAGGAGGAGCACAGATACGCAGTATTTT.

This clonotype was observed at least ten times. The CDR3 loop is CASSLELSTDTQYF. The CDR3 DNA reads TGCGCCAGCAGCTTGGAACTCTCCACAGATACGCAGTATTTT. The chain joins TRBV5-1 to TRBJ2-3; no definite D call. CDR1 is SGHRS, CDR2 YFSETQ, per germline. V lost 0 bases, J lost 2 bases, and 7 bases lay in between. The CDR3 totals 14 residues.

This clonotype came up many times. V and J are TRBV5-1 and TRBJ1-1; D call uncertain. V lost 0 bases and J 7 bases, leaving 10 bases between the germline ends. The CDR3 consists of 13 residues. The V gene's germline CDR1 is SGHRS and CDR2 YFSETQ. The CDR3 DNA reads TGCGCCAGCAGCTTGGAGCCCTATGGTGAAGCTTTCTTT. The encoded protein is CASSLEPYGEAFF. The entire variable domain, with the rest obtained from reference TRBV5-1 and TRBJ1-1, is as follows: KAGVTQTPRYLIKTRGQQVTLSCSPISGHRSVSWYQQTPGQGLQFLFEYFSETQRNKGNFPGRFSGRQFSNSRSEMNVSTLELGDSALYLCASSLEPYGEAFFGQGTRLTVV.

The sample holds many counts of this clonotype. The V gene is TRBV6-1, the J gene TRBJ1-2; 7 bases fit TRBD1. V was pared by 4 bases and J by 4 bases, with 12 bases of the junction left unmatched. Germline-derived CDR1 and CDR2 are MNHNS and SASEGT. This CDR3 is built from 16 residues. The CDR3 region is CASSGTPLRDSYGYTF. The CDR3 nucleotides are TGTGCCAGCAGTGGCACTCCCCTCCGGGACAGCTATGGCTACACCTTC.

This clonotype was counted ten times or more. The chain carries TRBV29-1 and TRBJ2-5; the match to TRBD1 covers 8 bases. Trimming took 6 bases from V and 1 from J; bases not matched to a gene: 4. This CDR3 is built from 13 residues. From germline, CDR1 is SQVTM and CDR2 ANQGSEA. CDR3 DNA sequence: TGCAGCGTGACCGACAGGGGCCAAGAGACCCAGTACTTC. This encodes CSVTDRGQETQYF.

J is TRBJ1-1 and V is TRBV20-1; D gene uncertain. Between the trimmed V and J ends, which lost 3 bases and 6 bases, there was a span of 11 bases. This CDR3 has 12 amino acids. Germline assignment: CDR1 DFQATT and CDR2 SNEGSKA (reference sequence). The CDR3 coding sequence is TGCAGTGCTAGCGAGGGAAGGGCTGAAGCTTTCTTT. Its protein is CSASEGRAEAFF.

A note on this clonotype: A much larger clone differs from this one at a single base, so this may be a read error. The rearrangement links TRBV7-6 to TRBJ2-1, with TRBD2 identical over 10 bases. Germline V gene sequence: CDR1 SGHVS, CDR2 FNYEAQ. V was clipped by 6 bases and J by 1 base; unmatched bases: 9. The CDR3 is 17 residues long. CDR3 in DNA: TGTGCCAGCAGTCCGGGACTAGCGAGGAGATCCTACAATGAGCAGTTCTTC. Amino acid sequence: CASSPGLARRSYNEQFF.

In its sample, this clonotype was seen many times. The V gene is TRBV4-1, the J gene TRBJ1-2; 7 bases line up with TRBD1. V lost 1 base, J lost 3 bases, and 17 bases stayed unmatched. Germline loops: CDR1 MGHRA, CDR2 YSYEKL. The CDR3 is made up of 19 amino acids. The CDR3 protein is CASSQVIRDRRKRDYGYTF. The CDR3 nucleotides are TGCGCCAGCAGCCAAGTTATCCGGGACAGACGCAAAAGGGACTATGGCTACACCTTC.

This clonotype occurred many times. This sequence joins TRBV12-3 or TRBV12-4 and TRBJ1-1, with D unresolved. The CDR3 contains 11 residues. Trimming shortened V by 7 bases and J by 2 bases, and 5 bases separated the two germline ends. This CDR3 is CASKYNTEAFF. In DNA form, the CDR3 reads TGTGCCAGCAAGTATAACACTGAAGCTTTCTTT.

This clonotype has a count of ten or more. The chain joins TRBV18 to TRBJ1-2; TRBD1 is a possible D gene (6 bases). Trimming took off 3 bases at V and 10 bases at J, with 12 bases between the two ends. The CDR3 has 12 residues. Germline lookup yields CDR1 KGHSH and CDR2 LQKENI. The CDR3 spells CASSPKRTAYTF. The CDR3, as DNA: TGTGCCAGCTCACCTAAACGGACAGCCTACACCTTC.

This clonotype occurred many times. This chain uses TRBV7-8 with TRBJ1-1, with 7 bases lining up with TRBD1. The CDR3 covers 14 residues. Trimming took 5 bases from V and 6 from J; bases not matched to a gene: 9. The germline V gene encodes CDR1 SGHVS and CDR2 FQNEAQ. The CDR3 region is CASSITGVLAEAFF. In nucleotides, the CDR3 is TGTGCCAGCAGCATAACAGGGGTTTTGGCTGAAGCTTTCTTT.

In its sample, this clonotype was seen a few times. The chain couples TRBV5-1 to TRBJ1-4; D call uncertain. The CDR3 is made up of 13 amino acids. Germline loops: CDR1 SGHRS, CDR2 YFSETQ. Deletions cut 3 bases from V and 8 bases from J, with 11 bases between. The CDR3 sequence: CASSSTLGEKLFF. Here the CDR3 DNA reads TGCGCCAGCAGCTCGACGCTAGGGGAAAAACTGTTTTTT.

This clonotype has just a few counts. The rearrangement joins TRBV20-1 to TRBJ1-1; D gene uncertain. V was trimmed by 0 bases and J by 3 bases, leaving 11 bases between them. CDR1 is DFQATT and CDR2 is SNEGSKA in the germline V gene (reference sequence). This CDR3 has 14 residues. DNA of the CDR3: TGCAGTGCTAGAGACCTGTACTCAGACACTGAAGCTTTCTTT. It is translated as CSARDLYSDTEAFF.

This clonotype was recorded many times. V gene TRBV12-3 or TRBV12-4 combines with J gene TRBJ2-6; 9 positions match TRBD1. This CDR3 comprises 16 residues. The V gene end was trimmed by 4 bases and the J gene end by 0 bases; junction bases not matched to a gene: 1. The CDR3 coding sequence is TGTGCCAGCAGTTCGACAGGGGGCTCTGGGGCCAACGTCCTGACTTTC. This translates into CASSSTGGSGANVLTF.

The table lists this clonotype with a few counts. The rearrangement links TRBV11-2 to TRBJ2-7; D might be TRBD1 or TRBD2, each matching 5 bases. Per germline, CDR1 SGHAT and CDR2 FQNNGV. V was pared by 5 bases and J by 4 bases, with 15 bases between. The CDR3 is made up of 14 amino acids. This chain's CDR3 is CASSRLGTLYEQYV. Written as DNA, the CDR3 is TGTGCCAGCAGCCGGCTAGGGACCCTATACGAGCAGTACGTC.

This clonotype was counted ten times or more. The rearrangement joins TRBV28 to TRBJ1-2, with TRBD1 matching 9 bases. Trimming removed 5 bases from V and 7 bases from J; junction bases left unmatched: 11. Germline CDR1 MDHEN, CDR2 SYDVKM. The CDR3 runs 15 residues. The CDR3 protein is CASSPGGQGHGGYTF. CDR3 DNA sequence: TGTGCCAGCAGTCCAGGGGGACAGGGCCATGGTGGCTACACCTTC.

This clonotype was recorded many times. The V and J genes are TRBV3-1 and TRBJ1-2, with D tentatively TRBD1 (5 bases). CDR3 size: 14 residues. V gave up 4 bases and J gave up 8 bases, with 17 bases separating them. Germline V gene sequence: CDR1 LGHDT, CDR2 YNNKEL (reference sequence). CDR3: CASSPQTRGSGYTF. CDR3 DNA: TGTGCCAGCAGCCCTCAGACTAGGGGAAGCGGCTACACCTTC. The entire variable domain, with the rest obtained from reference TRBV3-1 and TRBJ1-2, is as follows: DTAVSQTPKYLVTQMGNDKSIKCEQNLGHDTMYWYKQDSKKFLKIMFSYNNKELIINETVPNRFSPKSPDKAHLNLHINSLELGDSAVYFCASSPQTRGSGYTFGSGTRLTVV.

This clonotype was seen many times. The J gene is TRBJ1-1, the V gene TRBV5-1, with TRBD1 matching over 7 bases. Losses at the gene ends were 1 base for V and 5 bases for J; bases not matched to a gene: 5. The CDR3 has 14 amino acids. The germline V gene has CDR1 SGHRS and CDR2 YFSETQ. The CDR3: CASSLHRQGTEAFF. For the CDR3, the DNA is TGCGCCAGCAGCTTGCATCGACAGGGAACTGAAGCTTTCTTT.

The V and J genes are TRBV29-1 and TRBJ2-3; D is undetermined. V gave up 7 bases and J gave up 4 bases, with 12 bases separating them. From germline, CDR1 is SQVTM and CDR2 ANQGSEA. The CDR3 spans 12 residues. For the CDR3, the DNA is TGCAGCGGAAACCGTCAGCCAGATACGCAGTATTTT. Translated: CSGNRQPDTQYF.

This clonotype has ten or more counts. V gene TRBV3-1 combines with J gene TRBJ1-1; 7 bases align to TRBD1. V shed 0 bases and J 7 bases; nucleotides not matched to a gene: 11. Germline loops: CDR1 LGHDT, CDR2 YNNKEL (reference sequence). This CDR3 has 16 residues. The CDR3 coding sequence is TGTGCCAGCAGCCAAGACTCCCGGGGTCCAGGGGGTGAAGCTTTCTTT. Protein product: CASSQDSRGPGGEAFF.